The 2 T cell receptor beta chains given below trace back to one sample, sequenced in a study of blood T cell repertoires in COVID-19. Method: immunoSEQ multiplex PCR; TCRdb's copy keeps in-frame clones and lacks some. The sample lists 200,000 to 250,000 clones, 80% to 95% occurring once. Specimen: peripheral blood. These receptors originate from a man younger than 45 with COVID-19, enrolled during active disease.

As concerns this clone: Other DNA sequences in the sample encode the same CDR3. The rearrangement links TRBV9 to TRBJ1-5; D is unclear. Germline V lookup: CDR1 SGDLS, CDR2 YYNGEE. Trimming cost V 3 bases and J 0 bases, with 10 bases left between them. CDR3 length equals 15 residues. CDR3 residues: CASSDAGNSNQPQHF. Here the CDR3 DNA reads TGTGCCAGCAGCGACGCGGGAAATAGCAATCAGCCCCAGCATTTT. The entire variable domain, with the rest obtained from reference TRBV9 and TRBJ1-5, is as follows: DSGVTQTPKHLITATGQRVTLRCSPRSGDLSVYWYQQSLDQGLQFLIQYYNGEERAKGNILERFSAQQFPDLHSELNLSSLELGDSALYFCASSDAGNSNQPQHFGDGTRLSIL.

The V gene is TRBV5-6, the J gene TRBJ2-3, with 11 bases matching TRBD2. V was pared by 4 bases and J by 1 base, with 2 bases of the junction left unmatched. Germline V gene data show CDR1 as SGHDT and CDR2 as YYEEEE. The CDR3 covers 15 residues. CDR3 DNA sequence: TGTGCCAGCAGCCTAGCGGGGGGCCGCACAGATACGCAGTATTTT. This translates into CASSLAGGRTDTQYF.